This T cell receptor (beta chain) was profiled in a study of CD8 T cells in ankylosing spondylitis (dated by TCRdb to about 2017). About the study as a whole: T cell receptor beta repertoires were profiled in healthy donors and ankylosing spondylitis patients so that disease-linked TCR variants could be found. The whole study cohort included over 85 healthy donors and 20 to 25 ankylosing spondylitis patients. Peripheral blood was sampled, and synovial fluid was additionally collected from ankylosing spondylitis patients. Findings and caveats that apply to the study as a whole: The disease-linked clones were reported to be significantly enriched in matched synovial fluid samples from ankylosing spondylitis patients. A TCR beta motif of about 8 highly homologous amino acid variants appeared characteristic of blood from ankylosing spondylitis patients. In peripheral blood, the disease-linked clones were found at relatively low frequencies and had a CD8+ phenotype. Some TCR beta motif variants had previously been reported in synovial fluid and blood of reactive arthritis patients, which suggested common disease-initiation mechanisms.

Sequencing was performed on an Illumina HiSeq 2500. TCR beta libraries were prepared by quantitative 5'-RACE with molecular barcodes. The original methods were these. A new computational method, built on a probabilistic model of VDJ rearrangement, was used to identify disease-linked TCR variants. The raw public data were reprocessed by TCRdb itself: fastp quality trimming at Q25, MiXCR clonotype calling, in-frame beta chains only. Identical CDR3 proteins give one entry, which carries the most common genes and DNA. The V and J calls follow TCRdb's processing rather than the paper's. The sample yields tens of thousands of distinct CDR3 sequences; around 30% were counted once. The ten largest clones represent roughly 59% of the sample. This clonotype has only a few counts. The antigen this receptor binds is unknown. Per-base qualities were not stored, and no clone one base away is much larger. CDR1 SGHTA and CDR2 FQGNSA are derived from the germline V gene. Taken from cysteine to phenylalanine, the CDR3 has 16 residues. Just CDR3 DNA is preserved here, 48 bases in frame from base 1. Clipping removes 4 bases from V and 3 bases from J, with 9 as the unmatched junction base count.

Sequences were obtained from blood, either unsorted or a sorted T cell fraction (not recorded which). The source of this sequence is a male donor with ankylosing spondylitis or in good health (not recorded which). Recombination linked TRBV7-2 to TRBJ2-4, and TRBD2 matches 7 of the central bases. The sequenced DNA: TGTGCCAGCAGCTCCCCCCCCGGGGGGAACAAAAACATTCAGTACTTC. Its product reads: CASSSPPGGNKNIQYF.